These 25 T cell receptor beta chains were all obtained from the same sample, sequenced in a study of siplizumab effects on memory and regulatory T cells. Repertoires were generated with immunoSEQ multiplex PCR, while TCRdb's copy carries only in-frame clones and drops some. The sample comprises some 96,000 clones, more than 85% of which are singletons, and over 0.12% rests with the top ten. What was sequenced was CD4+ T cells sorted from blood. The receptor source for this set is a human donor in good health.

V is TRBV5-6 and J is TRBJ1-4; TRBD1 might be the D (6 bases). The CDR3 has 15 residues. CDR1 is SGHDT and CDR2 is YYEEEE in the germline V gene. V lost 6 bases, J lost 3 bases, and 15 bases lay in between. The CDR3 loop is CASTQGHGANEKLFF. The CDR3 DNA follows: TGTGCCAGCACTCAGGGGCATGGGGCTAATGAAAAACTGTTTTTT.

This chain connects TRBV6-1 to TRBJ1-2; 10 bases align to TRBD1. Germline CDR1 and CDR2: MNHNS and SASEGT. V shed 7 bases and J 4 bases; nucleotides not matched to a gene: 6. The CDR3 is 14 residues long. The DNA of the CDR3 is TGTGCCAGCACCCCCGGGACAGGGGCCTATGGCTACACCTTC. Its protein is CASTPGTGAYGYTF.

This chain connects TRBV7-2 to TRBJ2-3; the match to TRBD2 covers 7 bases. CDR3 size: 18 residues. Germline lookup yields CDR1 SGHTA and CDR2 FQGNSA. Germline trimming cut 4 bases from V and 3 bases from J; bases unmatched to any gene: 16. The CDR3 coding sequence is TGTGCCAGCAGCTCGGACCCCTCCCGGGGGGACTTAACAGATACGCAGTATTTT. It yields the protein CASSSDPSRGDLTDTQYF.

The V gene is TRBV9, the J gene TRBJ2-3; 12 bases map to TRBD2. The CDR3 sequence is 16 residues long. CDR1 SGDLS and CDR2 YYNGEE come from the germline V gene. Unmatched junction bases numbered 8, after V lost 4 bases and J lost 5 bases. The CDR3 sequence: CASSIELAGGRDTQYF. The CDR3 DNA is TGTGCCAGCAGCATTGAACTAGCGGGGGGTCGAGATACGCAGTATTTT.

The chain has TRBV28 and TRBJ1-3; no definite D call. The CDR3 is 15 residues long. CDR1 and CDR2 from the germline V gene are MDHEN and SYDVKM. V was clipped by 2 bases and J by 1 base, with 9 bases between them. This CDR3 reads CASSLGLWSGNTIYF. The DNA for the CDR3 is TGTGCCAGCAGTTTAGGGCTATGGTCTGGAAACACCATATATTTT.

Concerning this clone itself: Its ends do not fully match the called genes, so a read error is possible. CDR3 sequence: CSARKGQFENF. CDR3 DNA sequence: TGCAGTGCTAGAAAGGGACAGTTTGAAAATTTT. The chain employs TRBV20-1 and TRBJ2-3, with 7 bases identical to TRBD1. CDR3 size: 11 residues. Germline loops: CDR1 DFQATT, CDR2 SNEGSKA (reference sequence).

The rearrangement joins TRBV7-9 to TRBJ2-5, with TRBD2 identical over 12 bases. The junction had 6 bases not matched to a gene; V was cut back by 5 bases and J by 5 bases. Germline V gene sequence: CDR1 SEHNR, CDR2 FQNEAQ (reference sequence). The CDR3 length is 15 residues. The CDR3 loop reads CASSPSGGAWETQYF. The CDR3 DNA sequence: TGTGCCAGCAGCCCTAGCGGGGGGGCATGGGAGACCCAGTACTTC.

The chain is built from TRBV4-3 and TRBJ2-5; D is uncertain. The CDR3 is 14 amino acids. V lost 0 bases and J 1 base, leaving 6 bases between the germline ends. Per the germline V gene, CDR1 is LGHNA and CDR2 is YSLEER. Written as DNA, the CDR3 is TGCGCCAGCAGCCAAGACTGGAGCCAAGAGACCCAGTACTTC. Protein sequence: CASSQDWSQETQYF.

V gene TRBV5-4 combines with J gene TRBJ2-1; no firm D call. The CDR3 totals 14 residues. Per germline, CDR1 SGHNT and CDR2 YYREEE (reference sequence). Deletions cut 0 bases from V and 9 bases from J, with 13 bases between. The CDR3 region is CASSLASLVREQFF. In DNA, the CDR3 is TGTGCCAGCAGCTTGGCCTCTTTAGTACGTGAGCAGTTCTTC. Complete variable domain (other parts from reference TRBV5-4 and TRBJ2-1): ETGVTQSPTHLIKTRGQQVTLRCSSQSGHNTVSWYQQALGQGPQFIFQYYREEENGRGNFPPRFSGLQFPNYSSELNVNALELDDSALYLCASSLASLVREQFFGPGTRLTVL.

The chain joins TRBV6-1 to TRBJ2-3, with TRBD1 matching 10 bases. J was trimmed by 6 bases and V by 0 bases; bases with no gene match: 12. CDR1 MNHNS and CDR2 SASEGT come from the germline V gene. The CDR3 totals 18 residues. For the CDR3, the DNA is TGTGCCAGCAGTGAAGCGCCGGCAGGGACAGGGGTGAGGGATACGCAGTATTTT. Its protein product is CASSEAPAGTGVRDTQYF.

This clone was detected only a few times. V and J are TRBV10-1 and TRBJ2-2; tentatively, D is TRBD2 (6 bases). The germline V and J ends were trimmed by 1 base and 6 bases, with 9 bases remaining between them. In germline, CDR1 is WNHNN, CDR2 SYGVQD (reference sequence). The CDR3 has 14 residues. The CDR3 here is CASSELREAGELFF. For the CDR3, the DNA is TGCGCCAGCAGTGAGTTAAGGGAGGCCGGGGAGCTGTTTTTT.

The chain uses TRBV7-3 and TRBJ2-7, with TRBD1 matching 7 bases. The V and J ends lost 1 base and 6 bases, in that order; junction bases with no gene match: 12. CDR3 length: 16 residues. Germline assignment: CDR1 SGHTA and CDR2 FQGTGA. The DNA for the CDR3 is TGTGCCAGCAGCTTAAGGTCCCCGGGACAGCTGGGCGAGCAGTACTTC. This sequence encodes CASSLRSPGQLGEQYF. The whole variable domain, filled in from reference TRBV7-3 and TRBJ2-7, reads GAGVSQTPSNKVTEKGKYVELRCDPISGHTALYWYRQSLGQGPEFLIYFQGTGAADDSGLPNDRFFAVRPEGSVSTLKIQRTERGDSAVYLCASSLRSPGQLGEQYFGPGTRLTVT.

The chain employs TRBV13 and TRBJ1-6; unclear D gene. V was trimmed by 3 bases and J by 11 bases, leaving 11 bases between them. The CDR3 is 13 amino acids. Germline V gives CDR1 PRHDT, CDR2 FYEKMQ (reference sequence). CDR3 nucleotides: TGTGCCAGCAGCTTGACGGTAGATACACCCCTCCACTTT. Translating gives CASSLTVDTPLHF.

The chain links TRBV28 to TRBJ1-5; 7 bases are a match to TRBD1. The germline V gene has CDR1 MDHEN and CDR2 SYDVKM. J gave up 5 bases and V 7 bases, and 14 bases lay outside the gene matches. This CDR3 comprises 16 residues. CDR3 protein: CASTPGGGKSYQPQHF. The CDR3 DNA reads TGTGCCAGCACCCCAGGGGGGGGTAAGAGTTATCAGCCCCAGCATTTT.

This rearrangement joins TRBV27 to TRBJ1-6; D gene ambiguous. The V end lost 5 bases, the J end lost 0 bases, and 14 bases lay between the germline ends. The CDR3 is 17 amino acids. The germline gives CDR1 MNHEY, CDR2 SMNVEV (reference sequence). CDR3 sequence (DNA): TGTGCCAGCAGTAAGTCCCTAGGTGGCTCCTATAATTCACCCCTCCACTTT. As protein: CASSKSLGGSYNSPLHF.

This clone has just one count. This rearrangement joins TRBV7-8 to TRBJ2-2; D gene ambiguous. The ends were cut back, 5 bases at V and 6 bases at J, with 13 bases in the middle. This CDR3 has 14 residues. Per germline, CDR1 SGHVS and CDR2 FQNEAQ. The CDR3, as DNA: TGTGCCAGCAGCCCAGCCAGACCAGCCGGGGAGCTGTTTTTT. This codes for CASSPARPAGELFF.

The chain is built from TRBV6-5 and TRBJ1-1; D remains ambiguous. The ends were cut back, 0 bases at V and 4 bases at J, with 12 bases in the middle. Per germline, CDR1 MNHEY and CDR2 SVGAGI. This CDR3 is built from 15 residues. The CDR3 spells CASSYSSGMGTEAFF. CDR3 sequence (DNA): TGTGCCAGCAGTTACTCGTCGGGGATGGGCACTGAAGCTTTCTTT.

This rearrangement joins TRBV18 to TRBJ2-7; D might be TRBD2 (6 bases). The CDR3 totals 14 residues. Germline lookup yields CDR1 KGHSH and CDR2 LQKENI. V gave up 4 bases and J gave up 2 bases, with 12 bases separating them. CDR3 protein: CASSLGLDPYEQYF. In DNA, the CDR3 is TGTGCCAGCTCACTGGGACTCGATCCCTACGAGCAGTACTTC.

The rearrangement uses TRBV2 and TRBJ1-5; the match to TRBD1 covers 10 bases. Germline V gene data show CDR1 as SNHLY and CDR2 as FYNNEI. The length of the CDR3 is 16 residues. V was clipped by 4 bases and J by 0 bases; unmatched bases: 3. CDR3 protein: CASSGQGANSNQPQHF. The DNA of the CDR3 is TGTGCCAGCAGTGGACAGGGGGCGAATAGCAATCAGCCCCAGCATTTT.

This chain links TRBV10-3 with TRBJ2-5, with D hard to call. The V end was cut by 4 bases, the J end by 3 bases, with 6 bases between. Looked up from germline, CDR1 is ENHRY and CDR2 is SYGVKD. The CDR3 covers 12 residues. The CDR3 DNA reads TGTGCCATCAGTGGGGGAAAAGAGACCCAGTACTTC. It specifies CAISGGKETQYF.

The V call is TRBV9, the J call TRBJ2-1; 8 nucleotides line up with TRBD2. Trimming cost V 0 bases and J 4 bases; bases outside gene matches: 3. The CDR3 spans 15 residues. Per the germline V gene, CDR1 is SGDLS and CDR2 is YYNGEE. CDR3 in amino acids: CASSVGGGTYNEQFF. CDR3 nucleotide sequence: TGTGCCAGCAGCGTAGGCGGGGGGACATACAATGAGCAGTTCTTC. The full variable domain, its missing parts supplied by reference TRBV9 and TRBJ2-1, is DSGVTQTPKHLITATGQRVTLRCSPRSGDLSVYWYQQSLDQGLQFLIQYYNGEERAKGNILERFSAQQFPDLHSELNLSSLELGDSALYFCASSVGGGTYNEQFFGPGTRLTVL.

The chain joins TRBV6-5 to TRBJ2-5; D perhaps matches TRBD2 (6 bases). CDR1 is MNHEY, CDR2 SVGAGI, per germline. V gave up 6 bases and J gave up 2 bases, with 16 bases separating them. The CDR3 is made up of 15 amino acids. DNA of the CDR3: TGTGCCAGCAGCCACCGGGCGGGGCCGCAAGAGACCCAGTACTTC. It translates to CASSHRAGPQETQYF.

V is TRBV10-1 and J is TRBJ2-5; TRBD1 matches at 7 bases. Germline values: CDR1 WNHNN, CDR2 SYGVQD (reference sequence). The CDR3 is 13 residues long. Losses at the gene ends were 4 bases for V and 5 bases for J; bases not matched to a gene: 4. This CDR3 is CASSGQGGETQYF. In DNA form, the CDR3 reads TGCGCCAGCAGTGGACAGGGTGGGGAGACCCAGTACTTC.

CDR3 DNA sequence: TGTGCCAGCAGAAAAACCCCCGGGGGCGTTTCCGAGCAGTACTTC. It yields the protein CASRKTPGGVSEQYF. The chain uses TRBV6-6 and TRBJ2-7, with D perhaps given as TRBD1 or TRBD2 (6 bases each). The CDR3 covers 15 residues. CDR1 and CDR2 from the germline V gene are MNHNY and SVGAGI (reference sequence). V gave up 6 bases and J gave up 6 bases, with 21 bases separating them.

The chain carries TRBV18 and TRBJ2-4; D gene unclear. The V end was cut by 0 bases, the J end by 6 bases, with 6 bases between. Germline V gene data show CDR1 as KGHSH and CDR2 as LQKENI. CDR3 length equals 13 residues. This chain's CDR3 is CASSPPSRNIQYF. The CDR3 DNA is TGTGCCAGCTCACCACCGAGCAGAAACATTCAGTACTTC.